The clone carrying this TCR beta chain was counted between two and nine times. Antigen: not known. Other DNA sequences in this sample translate to the same CDR3. The data were obtained in a study of CD8+ T cells in alopecia areata. CDR1 is SQVTM, CDR2 ANQGSEA, per germline. Trimming pared 3 bases from V and 2 bases from J, leaving 2 bases between. This CDR3 has 12 residues. Regarding the study as a whole: Lesional tissue from the scalp (especially in alopecia totalis/universalis) showed higher clonality than normal scalp. Scalp samples also yield sequences of resident alphabeta T cells from normal skin. TCRs were shared less clearly across patients than in mice, possibly for HLA-related reasons.

It was cDNA, reverse transcribed from extracted RNA, that served as the sequencing template. Measured with immunoSEQ multiplex PCR; TCRdb has only the in-frame clones, and not every one. The sample carries 200,000 to 250,000 clones, roughly two thirds recorded once. The TCR sequence derives from a human donor with alopecia areata. The sample was CD4+ T cells sorted from blood, taken at week 0. This chain links TRBV29-1 with TRBJ2-6; D call uncertain. The CDR3 sequence: CSVDTGANVLTF. The CDR3 DNA sequence: TGCAGCGTTGACACTGGGGCCAACGTCCTGACTTTC.